The clone carrying this T cell receptor (beta chain) was counted a few times. In the original processing: Scientists estimated how many nucleated cells there were by amplifying reference gene primers. The repertoire was sequenced with immunoSEQ multiplex PCR; TCRdb's copy has only in-frame clones and lacks some. Clonal size and the V and J genes are those of that table, whereas D and trimming came from the DNA. Among some 300,000 clones listed, 87% were seen once. The entry originates in a study of blood T cell repertoires in COVID-19. Turning to the study itself: Donors in the United States, Italy and Spain gave samples during acute or convalescent COVID-19. PBMCs, B-cell-depleted T cells, or T cells were the source of the cDNA or gDNA that made up the material.

The CDR3 contains 16 residues. Germline assignment: CDR1 KGHDR and CDR2 SFDVKD. With 0 bases clipped from V and 3 bases from J, the junction kept 3 bases outside the gene matches. The receptor's source is a man aged 18 to 30 with active or convalescent COVID-19. The chain combines TRBV24-1 with TRBJ2-5; TRBD2 agrees at 10 bases. The sample taken for sequencing was peripheral blood. In nucleotides, the CDR3 is TGTGCCACCAGTGATTTGCAGCTAGCGGGAGAAGAGACCCAGTACTTC. Translation: CATSDLQLAGEETQYF.